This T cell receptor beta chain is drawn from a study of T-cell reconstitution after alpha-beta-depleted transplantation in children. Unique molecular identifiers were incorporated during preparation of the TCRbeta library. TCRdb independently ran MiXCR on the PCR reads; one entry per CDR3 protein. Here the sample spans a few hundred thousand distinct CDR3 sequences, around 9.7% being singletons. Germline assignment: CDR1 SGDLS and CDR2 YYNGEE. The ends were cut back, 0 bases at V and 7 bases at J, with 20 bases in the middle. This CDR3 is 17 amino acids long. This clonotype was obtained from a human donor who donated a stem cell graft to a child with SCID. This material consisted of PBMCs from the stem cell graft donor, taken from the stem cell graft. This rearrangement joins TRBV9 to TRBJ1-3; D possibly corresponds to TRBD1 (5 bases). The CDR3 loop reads CASSVDGRTGPGNTIYF. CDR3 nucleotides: TGTGCCAGCAGCGTAGACGGGCGGACGGGACCGGGGAACACCATATATTTT.